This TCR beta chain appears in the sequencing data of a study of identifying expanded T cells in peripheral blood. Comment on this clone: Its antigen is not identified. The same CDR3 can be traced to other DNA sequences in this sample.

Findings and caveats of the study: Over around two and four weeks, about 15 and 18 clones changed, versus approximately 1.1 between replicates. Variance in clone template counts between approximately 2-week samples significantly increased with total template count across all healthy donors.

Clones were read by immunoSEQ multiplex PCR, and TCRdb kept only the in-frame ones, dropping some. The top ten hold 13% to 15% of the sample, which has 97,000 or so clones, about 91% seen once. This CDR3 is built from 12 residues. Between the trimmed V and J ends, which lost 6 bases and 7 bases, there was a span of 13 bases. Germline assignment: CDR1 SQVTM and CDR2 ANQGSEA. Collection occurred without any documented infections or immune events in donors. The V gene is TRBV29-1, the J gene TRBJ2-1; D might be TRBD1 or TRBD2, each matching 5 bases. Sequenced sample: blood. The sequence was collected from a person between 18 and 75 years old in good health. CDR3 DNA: TGCAGCGTAACCGGGACGGGAAATGAGCAGTTCTTC. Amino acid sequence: CSVTGTGNEQFF.